The TCR beta chain under discussion was sequenced for a study of neoadjuvant anti-PD-1 for oral cavity cancer. Study overall: Patients without progression received a fourth nivolumab dose around day 43, then surgical resection on days 50-56.

This clone was detected only a few times. Germline CDR1 and CDR2: MDHEN and SYDVKM. This CDR3 region has 18 residues. V lost 4 bases and J lost 2, with 21 bases in between. Two replicates per tumor sample, mostly from approximately 4.5 ug of genomic DNA. Sequenced by immunoSEQ multiplex PCR; TCRdb stores in-frame clones only, minus some. Of 4,000 to 6,000 clones in the sample, roughly 64% were seen once. The rearrangement joins TRBV28 to TRBJ1-5; D gene ambiguous. Sequenced material: tumor tissue, taken before nivolumab (anti-PD-1) treatment. The sequence came from a person aged 35-79 years with oral cavity squamous cell carcinoma. DNA of the CDR3: TGTGCCAGCAGTTCATACCCATTGACACTACGGGGCAATCAGCCCCAGCATTTT. Its protein product is CASSSYPLTLRGNQPQHF.